This TCR beta chain originates from a study of blood T cell repertoires in COVID-19. Study at large: COVID-19 samples from acute and convalescent phases originated in the United States, Italy and Spain.

Germline CDR1 is MNHEY and CDR2 is SVGAGI. Between the trimmed V and J ends, which lost 9 bases and 3 bases, there was a span of 9 bases. The CDR3 consists of 12 residues. In the authors' workflow: The authors estimated nucleated cell counts from reference gene primer amplification. Some clones are missing from TCRdb's copy, which holds only in-frame ones; the method was immunoSEQ multiplex PCR. That table supplies the V and J calls and clone size; D and trimming were determined from the DNA. This table holds roughly 140,000 clones, 85% to 90% found once. This rearrangement joins TRBV6-5 to TRBJ1-5, with a weak D call TRBD1 (5 bases). This sequence originates from a middle-aged woman with acute or convalescent COVID-19. Sequencing input: peripheral blood. The CDR3 sequence is CASGDFNQPQHF. The CDR3 DNA reads as TGTGCCAGTGGGGACTTCAATCAGCCCCAGCATTTT.